These 17 T cell receptor beta chains were sequenced from one sample in a study of blood T cell repertoires in COVID-19. Profiling relied on immunoSEQ multiplex PCR, and the TCRdb table lists in-frame clones only, not all of them. The sample shows some 170,000 clones, about 80% of them seen only once. The sample was peripheral blood. These receptors originate from a woman aged 45-65 years with active or convalescent COVID-19.

This sequence joins TRBV6-4 and TRBJ2-2, with D tentatively TRBD2 (6 bases). Between the trimmed V and J ends, which lost 8 bases and 6 bases, there was a span of 10 bases. Germline V lookup: CDR1 MRHNA, CDR2 SNTAGT. This CDR3 has 12 residues. The CDR3 nucleotides are TGTGCCAGCGGGGGGAGAGCCGGGGAGCTGTTTTTT. Encoded protein: CASGGRAGELFF.

This clone showed up just once. This sequence joins TRBV7-2 and TRBJ1-5; tentative D call: TRBD1 (5 bases). The germline CDR1 and CDR2 sequences are SGHTA and FQGNSA. The V end lost 4 bases, the J end lost 7 bases, and 17 bases lay between the germline ends. This CDR3 spans 15 amino acids. The CDR3 nucleotides are TGTGCCAGCAGCTCCTTTGGGGGGGTGGGACAGCCCCAGCATTTT. It is translated as CASSSFGGVGQPQHF.

This rearrangement joins TRBV29-1 to TRBJ1-5; weak D call: TRBD1 (6 bases). CDR1 and CDR2 (germline): SQVTM, ANQGSEA. CDR3 length: 15 amino acids. This chain's CDR3 is CRVGGAGGGNQPQHF. The CDR3 DNA reads as TGCCGGGTGGGGGGGGCTGGGGGCGGCAATCAGCCCCAGCATTTT.

The V gene is TRBV19, the J gene TRBJ1-1; D is uncertain. V was clipped by 9 bases and J by 4 bases, with 9 bases between them. Per the germline V gene, CDR1 is LNHDA and CDR2 is SQIVND (reference sequence). The CDR3 covers 11 residues. The CDR3 sequence is CASGSSTEAFF. The CDR3 DNA follows: TGTGCCAGCGGGTCCAGCACTGAAGCTTTCTTT. Complete variable domain (other parts from reference TRBV19 and TRBJ1-1): DGGITQSPKYLFRKEGQNVTLSCEQNLNHDAMYWYRQDPGQGLRLIYYSQIVNDFQKGDIAEGYSVSREKKESFPLTVTSAQKNPTAFYLCASGSSTEAFFGQGTRLTVV.

The CDR3 protein is CAISPGQHSYEQYF. DNA of the CDR3: TGTGCCATCAGTCCGGGACAGCATTCCTACGAGCAGTACTTC. The J gene is TRBJ2-7, the V gene TRBV10-3; 7 bases line up with TRBD1. Germline V gene sequence: CDR1 ENHRY, CDR2 SYGVKD. The V segment lost 5 bases and the J segment 1 base; nucleotides outside the gene matches: 5. This CDR3 has 14 residues.

The chain combines TRBV29-1 with TRBJ1-2; D gene unclear. Germline-derived CDR1 and CDR2 are SQVTM and ANQGSEA. V dropped 6 bases and J dropped 0 bases, with 11 bases sitting between them. The CDR3 runs to 13 residues. The CDR3 here is CSVRELTNYGYTF. CDR3 nucleotide sequence: TGCAGCGTCCGAGAGTTAACTAACTATGGCTACACCTTC.

The count of this clone is one. This chain links TRBV19 with TRBJ1-1; D unclear. The CDR3 is made up of 15 amino acids. Per the germline V gene, CDR1 is LNHDA and CDR2 is SQIVND (reference sequence). Between the trimmed V and J ends, which lost 3 bases and 0 bases, there was a span of 11 bases. CDR3 bases: TGTGCCAGTAGTATGTGGCGGCGAGTGAACACTGAAGCTTTCTTT. Amino acid sequence: CASSMWRRVNTEAFF.

The V call is TRBV2, the J call TRBJ2-1, with 7 bases lining up with TRBD2. Losses at the gene ends were 4 bases for V and 1 base for J; bases not matched to a gene: 1. This CDR3 is built from 14 residues. Per the germline V gene, CDR1 is SNHLY and CDR2 is FYNNEI. CDR3 residues: CASSGGGSYNEQFF. CDR3 DNA: TGTGCCAGCAGTGGGGGAGGGTCCTACAATGAGCAGTTCTTC.

This clone has at least ten counts. The genes are TRBV9 and TRBJ2-2; 10 bases agree with TRBD2. This CDR3 has 14 amino acids. Per germline, CDR1 SGDLS and CDR2 YYNGEE. Germline trimming cut 6 bases from V and 6 bases from J; bases unmatched to any gene: 5. The CDR3 region is CASKAGGRPGELFF. CDR3 bases: TGTGCCAGCAAAGCGGGGGGGCGGCCCGGGGAGCTGTTTTTT.

The chain joins TRBV7-9 to TRBJ2-3, with D perhaps TRBD2 (7 bases). CDR3 size: 17 residues. The V gene lost 0 bases and the J gene lost 4 bases, with 17 bases spanning the gap. Germline V gene data show CDR1 as SEHNR and CDR2 as FQNEAQ (reference sequence). For the CDR3, the DNA is TGTGCCAGCAGCTTAGCTGATTCTCGGGGGGCGGCAGATACGCAGTATTTT. It codes for CASSLADSRGAADTQYF.

The chain is built from TRBV19 and TRBJ2-3; maybe TRBD1 (6 bases). This CDR3 has 16 amino acids. CDR1 and CDR2 from the germline V gene are LNHDA and SQIVND (reference sequence). V gave up 3 bases and J gave up 0 bases, with 13 bases separating them. The CDR3 bases are TGTGCCAGTAGTATCCCTTACAGGGAGAGCACAGATACGCAGTATTTT. Its protein is CASSIPYRESTDTQYF.

The chain has TRBV30 and TRBJ1-1; no clear D. Per the germline V gene, CDR1 is GTSNPN and CDR2 is SVGIG (reference sequence). The CDR3 loop spans 13 amino acids. Trimming removed 2 bases from V and 0 bases from J, with 7 bases in between. The CDR3 reads CAWSYSMNTEAFF. Written as DNA, the CDR3 is TGTGCCTGGAGTTACAGCATGAACACTGAAGCTTTCTTT.

The genes are TRBV6-2 or TRBV6-3 and TRBJ1-6, with 8 bases aligning to TRBD1. Per the germline V gene, CDR1 is MNHEY and CDR2 is SVGEGT. The V gene end was trimmed by 6 bases and the J gene end by 4 bases; junction bases not matched to a gene: 5. There are 15 residues in the CDR3. CDR3 bases: TGTGCCAGCAGCCGGGGACAGGATTATAATTCACCCCTCCACTTT. This codes for CASSRGQDYNSPLHF.

CDR3 amino acids: CASSSPSLNTEAFF. As DNA, the CDR3 is TGTGCCAGCAGTTCCCCAAGCTTGAACACTGAAGCTTTCTTT. The chain links TRBV27 to TRBJ1-1; no definite D call. The germline V and J ends were trimmed by 4 bases and 0 bases, with 9 bases remaining between them. The CDR3 extends over 14 amino acids. In germline, CDR1 is MNHEY, CDR2 SMNVEV (reference sequence).

This clone was detected once. The chain uses TRBV4-1 and TRBJ1-5, with 7 bases identical to TRBD1. Germline lookup yields CDR1 MGHRA and CDR2 YSYEKL. This CDR3 is built from 16 residues. V shed 0 bases and J 2 bases; nucleotides not matched to a gene: 4. DNA for the CDR3: TGCGCCAGCAGCCAAGACCCCGGACAGGGCAATCAGCCCCAGCATTTT. It yields the protein CASSQDPGQGNQPQHF.

The chain joins TRBV28 to TRBJ1-3; 12 nucleotides align to TRBD1. CDR3 length: 15 amino acids. The V segment lost 10 bases and the J segment 0 bases; nucleotides outside the gene matches: 4. The V gene's germline CDR1 is MDHEN and CDR2 SYDVKM. The CDR3 nucleotides read TGTGCCACCCTGGGACAGGGGGCCTCTGGAAACACCATATATTTT. Translating gives CATLGQGASGNTIYF.

CDR3 coding DNA: TGTGCCAGCAGCCCGGCGAGCACTAGCGGGAGTTCCTACGAGCAGTACTTC. Translated: CASSPASTSGSSYEQYF. V and J are TRBV5-4 and TRBJ2-7; 11 bases align to TRBD2. Germline loops: CDR1 SGHNT, CDR2 YYREEE (reference sequence). J lost 1 base, V lost 4 bases, and 10 bases had no gene match. The CDR3 is 17 amino acids.